One sample yielded the 24 T cell receptor beta chains listed below, sequenced in a study of monozygotic twins with inflammatory bowel disease. TCRdb reanalyzed the 5' RACE reads, giving one entry per CDR3 protein sequence and no DNA. This sample contains about 160,000 distinct CDR3 sequences. The sequenced material came from blood. Receptor source: a human donor with ulcerative colitis or Crohn's disease, or a healthy co-twin of an affected twin (not recorded which).

CDR3 region: CASRSAARPEDTQYF. This sequence joins TRBV7-9 and TRBJ2-3; checking the TCRdb D call of TRBD1 is not possible without DNA. Germline V gene data show CDR1 as SEHNR and CDR2 as FQNEAQ (reference sequence). The CDR3 length is 15 residues. The full variable domain, with the rest looked up from reference TRBV7-9 and TRBJ2-3, is DTGVSQNPRHKITKRGQNVTFRCDPISEHNRLYWYRQTLGQGPEFLTYFQNEAQLEKSRLLSDRFSAERPKGSFSTLEIQRTEQGDSAMYLCASRSAARPEDTQYFGPGTRLTVL.

The rearrangement joins TRBV30 to TRBJ2-7. The CDR3 length is 13 residues. Germline V gene lookup returns CDR1 GTSNPN and CDR2 SVGIG (reference sequence). The CDR3 spells CAWSAAASYEQYF.

V gene TRBV12-3 or TRBV12-4 combines with J gene TRBJ2-2; the D call of TRBD1 rests on TCRdb alone, since no DNA is present to check it. The CDR3 contains 15 residues. The CDR3 spells CASSLVAGGTGELFF.

The chain joins TRBV5-1 to TRBJ1-1. Germline CDR1 SGHRS, CDR2 YFSETQ. The CDR3 has 14 residues. Here the CDR3 reads CASSLGFMNTEAFF.

J is TRBJ1-1 and V is TRBV29-1; TCRdb's D call of TRBD1 is untestable without DNA. The CDR3 runs to 12 residues. Germline V gene data show CDR1 as SQVTM and CDR2 as ANQGSEA. The CDR3 reads CSVVQGNTEAFF.

The chain uses TRBV28 and TRBJ2-1. CDR1 MDHEN and CDR2 SYDVKM come from the germline V gene. This CDR3 has 12 residues. The CDR3 is CATSLIHNEQFF. Combining the CDR3 with reference TRBV28 and TRBJ2-1 gives the whole variable domain DVKVTQSSRYLVKRTGEKVFLECVQDMDHENMFWYRQDPGLGLRLIYFSYDVKMKEKGDIPEGYSVSREKKERFSLILESASTNQTSMYLCATSLIHNEQFFGPGTRLTVL.

The CDR3 is CSARTATGPGEQFF. J is TRBJ2-1 and V is TRBV20-1; TCRdb selects TRBD2, and the lack of DNA leaves this call unchecked. The CDR3 runs 14 residues. Germline V gene lookup returns CDR1 DFQATT and CDR2 SNEGSKA (reference sequence).

The chain joins TRBV25-1 to TRBJ2-7. Germline CDR1 MGHDK, CDR2 SYGVNS. The CDR3 spans 14 residues. The CDR3 spells CASLLSPPRCEQYF.

The chain carries TRBV5-1 and TRBJ2-1. The CDR3 extends over 14 amino acids. The V gene's germline CDR1 is SGHRS and CDR2 YFSETQ. CDR3 amino acids: CASSLRGVSNEQFF.

The V call is TRBV12-3 or TRBV12-4, the J call TRBJ1-4; absent DNA, TCRdb's TRBD1 call cannot be checked. The length of the CDR3 is 17 residues. The CDR3 reads CASSPGTALATNEKLFF.

The chain employs TRBV5-1 and TRBJ2-1; TCRdb lists TRBD2, though no DNA is available to test this call. Germline V gives CDR1 SGHRS, CDR2 YFSETQ. This CDR3 contains 16 residues. Here the CDR3 reads CASRLEGLGLGNEQFF.

The chain is built from TRBV5-1 and TRBJ1-1; TCRdb gives TRBD1 as the D gene, but with no DNA this cannot be confirmed. CDR3 length equals 14 residues. CDR1 is SGHRS and CDR2 is YFSETQ in the germline V gene. This chain's CDR3 is CASSRGQGDTEAFF.

This rearrangement joins TRBV3-1 to TRBJ2-7; TCRdb indicates TRBD2, and absent DNA this call remains unverified. Germline V gene sequence: CDR1 LGHDT, CDR2 YNNKEL (reference sequence). This CDR3 spans 16 amino acids. CDR3 residues: CASSQTLAGGPREQYF.

V usage is TRBV28 and J usage is TRBJ2-7. This CDR3 has 11 residues. Germline-derived CDR1 and CDR2 are MDHEN and SYDVKM. The CDR3 sequence is CASKSSREQYF.

The chain couples TRBV18 to TRBJ2-4; the D call of TRBD1 rests on TCRdb alone, since no DNA is present to check it. The V gene's germline CDR1 is KGHSH and CDR2 LQKENI. This CDR3 has 15 residues. CDR3 in amino acids: CASSPGPAEGNIQYF.

This chain connects TRBV12-3 or TRBV12-4 to TRBJ2-5; TCRdb selects TRBD2, and the lack of DNA leaves this call unchecked. The CDR3 covers 12 residues. CDR3 region: CASSLVARDQYF.

The rearrangement joins TRBV5-1 to TRBJ2-1. Germline values: CDR1 SGHRS, CDR2 YFSETQ. The CDR3 sequence is 15 residues long. The CDR3 here is CASSLELASYNEQFF.

The chain couples TRBV5-6 to TRBJ1-2. The germline V gene encodes CDR1 SGHDT and CDR2 YYEEEE. The CDR3 length is 13 residues. The chain's CDR3 is CASSLGPRNGYTF. The whole variable domain, remainder taken from reference TRBV5-6 and TRBJ1-2, is DAGVTQSPTHLIKTRGQQVTLRCSPKSGHDTVSWYQQALGQGPQFIFQYYEEEERQRGNFPDRFSGHQFPNYSSELNVNALLLGDSALYLCASSLGPRNGYTFGSGTRLTVV.

The chain employs TRBV20-1 and TRBJ1-1. From germline, CDR1 is DFQATT and CDR2 SNEGSKA (reference sequence). This CDR3 spans 15 amino acids. CDR3 residues: CSARRPGSRDTEAFF.

The rearrangement joins TRBV15 to TRBJ2-7; TCRdb gives TRBD1 as the D gene, but with no DNA this cannot be confirmed. The germline gives CDR1 LNHNV, CDR2 YYDKDF (reference sequence). This CDR3 has 15 residues. The CDR3 loop is CATSRGGTASYEQYF.

The chain employs TRBV4-2 and TRBJ2-1; the TCRdb D gene call, TRBD1, has no DNA to confirm it. This CDR3 contains 16 residues. CDR1 is LGHNA, CDR2 YNFKEQ, per germline. CDR3 sequence: CASSAAGTGSYNEQFF.

The genes are TRBV5-4 and TRBJ2-7. The CDR3 runs to 11 residues. Germline V gene sequence: CDR1 SGHNT, CDR2 YYREEE (reference sequence). CDR3 protein: CASSYSHEQYF.

The chain links TRBV11-2 to TRBJ2-1; as DNA is missing, the TRBD1 call by TCRdb cannot be tested. Germline V gives CDR1 SGHAT, CDR2 FQNNGV. This CDR3 has 14 amino acids. CDR3 region: CASSLDRGSDEQFF. The entire variable domain, with the rest obtained from reference TRBV11-2 and TRBJ2-1, is as follows: EAGVAQSPRYKIIEKRQSVAFWCNPISGHATLYWYQQILGQGPKLLIQFQNNGVVDDSQLPKDRFSAERLKGVDSTLKIQPAKLEDSAVYLCASSLDRGSDEQFFGPGTRLTVL.

The V call is TRBV6-2 or TRBV6-3, the J call TRBJ1-6; TCRdb's assignment of TRBD1 cannot be checked, as there is no DNA. This CDR3 comprises 15 residues. Germline CDR1 MNHEY, CDR2 SVGEGT. The CDR3 reads CASRPPGQAWSPLHF.